This record covers a single TCR beta chain. The germline V gene has CDR1 LGHNA and CDR2 YSLEER. V was shortened by 0 bases and J by 0 bases, with 12 bases between the two germline ends. The CDR3 contains 16 residues. The sequencing of unsorted PBMC DNA took place on ten immunoSEQ deep assay plates. Profiling relied on immunoSEQ multiplex PCR, and the TCRdb table lists in-frame clones only, not all of them. The table records 450,000 to 600,000 clones, 79% of them present only once. These data come from a study of shared clonotypes between healthy human individuals. Donors had no recently reported acute infections or vaccinations and were HIV-negative. Adult Caucasians living in Nashville, Tennessee made up all of the donors. Approximately 100 million PBMCs served as the genomic DNA source for unsorted samples.

This chain links TRBV4-3 with TRBJ2-7; no reliable D call. The receptor was derived from a woman aged 40-49 years in good health. Some clones in this sample may be carry-over from other donors' samples. The sequenced sample was PBMCs. CDR3: CASSQDLAQSSYEQYF. The CDR3, as DNA: TGCGCCAGCAGCCAAGATTTAGCTCAGAGCTCCTACGAGCAGTACTTC.